This is a list of T cell receptor beta chains from one sample in a study of blood T cell repertoires in COVID-19. The data were produced by immunoSEQ multiplex PCR, yet TCRdb's version contains in-frame clones alone and is incomplete. Of about 230,000 clones in the sample, roughly 85% are singletons; the top ten hold around 2.6%. Sequences were obtained from peripheral blood. Receptors originate from a woman aged 70-85 years with active or convalescent COVID-19. CDR3s include the opening cysteine and the closing phenylalanine or tryptophan. A D gene is named only where the DNA matches it firmly. Not every row has a clone size; where given, it reads once, few, many or a size class.

TRBJ1-2 | - | TRBV5-1 | few | CASSLGLEEGYTF | TGCGCCAGCAGCTTGGGCCTAGAAGAGGGCTACACCTTC
TRBJ1-1 | - | TRBV5-1 | - | CASSLGWTAEAFF | TGCGCCAGCAGCTTGGGTTGGACAGCTGAAGCTTTCTTT
TRBJ2-3 | - | TRBV28 | - | CASSPGPGDTQYF | TGTGCCAGCAGTCCTGGACCAGGGGATACGCAGTATTTT
TRBJ2-2 | TRBD1 | TRBV9 | - | CASSVDWDSPSYGGELFF | TGTGCCAGCAGCGTAGATTGGGACAGCCCTTCCTACGGCGGGGAGCTGTTTTTT
TRBJ2-3 | TRBD2 | TRBV29-1 | - | CSINSGGGTDTQYF | TGCAGCATAAATAGCGGGGGAGGCACAGATACGCAGTATTTT
TRBJ2-2 | TRBD2 | TRBV2 | - | CASSEAGGNSGELFF | TGTGCCAGCAGTGAGGCGGGGGGGAACTCCGGGGAGCTGTTTTTT
TRBJ1-1 | - | TRBV7-9 | - | CASSLVAGITEAFF | TGTGCCAGCAGCTTAGTTGCAGGGATCACTGAAGCTTTCTTT
TRBJ1-1 | - | TRBV11-3 | - | CASSLGATAEAFF | TGTGCCAGCAGCTTAGGGGCCACGGCCGAAGCTTTCTTT
TRBJ1-2 | - | TRBV11-2 | - | CASSLERTAYGYTF | TGTGCCAGCAGCTTAGAACGGACTGCCTATGGCTACACCTTC
TRBJ2-7 | - | TRBV2 | few | CASRSNYEQYF | TGTGCCAGCAGATCAAACTACGAGCAGTACTTC
TRBJ1-6 | - | TRBV9 | - | CASTPAGSNSPLHF | TGTGCCAGCACCCCGGCGGGGTCTAATTCACCCCTCCACTTT
TRBJ2-5 | - | TRBV18 | - | CASSPLPQGSETQYF | TGTGCCAGCTCACCACTCCCCCAGGGATCGGAGACCCAGTACTTC
TRBJ1-1 | - | TRBV19 | - | CASSFGQTNTEAFF | TGTGCCAGTAGCTTCGGACAGACGAACACTGAAGCTTTCTTT
TRBJ2-7 | - | TRBV5-1 | - | CASSPAPGWQYF | TGCGCCAGCAGCCCGGCCCCAGGGTGGCAGTACTTC
TRBJ2-1 | - | TRBV9 | - | CASSATRYNEQFF | TGTGCCAGCAGCGCGACACGTTACAATGAGCAGTTCTTC
TRBJ1-2 | - | TRBV9 | - | CATPLRGYTF | TGTGCCACCCCCCTGCGTGGCTACACCTTC
TRBJ1-1 | TRBD1 | TRBV27 | - | CASSRLTGANEAFF | TGTGCCAGCAGTCGTCTTACAGGGGCCAACGAAGCTTTCTTT
TRBJ1-5 | TRBD1 | TRBV15 | - | CATSREKTGARTQPQHF | TGTGCCACCAGCAGGGAAAAAACAGGGGCTCGGACTCAGCCCCAGCATTTT
TRBJ1-4 | TRBD1 | TRBV7-2 | - | CASSLGRPGQGGEAEKLFF | TGTGCCAGCAGCTTAGGGCGACCGGGACAGGGGGGGGAGGCAGAAAAACTGTTTTTT
TRBJ2-5 | - | TRBV11-2 | - | CASSLGAGEETQYF | TGTGCCAGCAGCTTAGGGGCAGGGGAAGAGACCCAGTACTTC
TRBJ2-2 | TRBD1 | TRBV6-5 | - | CASRTGQGAGGELFF | TGTGCCAGCAGAACGGGACAGGGGGCCGGCGGGGAGCTGTTTTTT
TRBJ1-1 | TRBD1 | TRBV10-1 | - | CASRASGTDNTEAFF | TGCGCCAGCAGAGCTTCCGGGACAGACAACACTGAAGCTTTCTTT
TRBJ2-2 | - | TRBV5-4 | - | CASSSPTVTGELFF | TGTGCCAGCAGCTCCCCGACAGTCACCGGGGAGCTGTTTTTT
TRBJ1-2 | - | TRBV30 | - | CAWSPGGVYGYTF | TGTGCCTGGAGCCCGGGGGGCGTCTATGGCTACACCTTC
TRBJ1-3 | TRBD1 | TRBV7-9 | - | CASSLPGTASGNTIYF | TGTGCCAGCAGCTTACCCGGGACAGCCTCTGGAAACACCATATATTTT
TRBJ2-3 | TRBD2 | TRBV5-1 | - | CASSSYPAGGYTDTQYF | TGCGCCAGCAGCTCCTACCCAGCGGGGGGCTACACAGATACGCAGTATTTT
TRBJ1-4 | - | TRBV18 | - | CASSPPAGVGEKLFF | TGTGCCAGCTCACCACCAGCAGGGGTGGGCGAAAAACTGTTTTTT
TRBJ2-1 | - | TRBV19 | - | CASRRSGGNEQFF | TGTGCCAGTAGGCGTAGCGGAGGGAATGAGCAGTTCTTC
TRBJ1-1 | - | TRBV7-9 | once | CASSRGGEAFF | TGTGCCAGCAGTCGGGGAGGTGAAGCTTTCTTT
TRBJ2-1 | - | TRBV2 | - | CASRIGRGQRSYNEQFF | TGTGCCAGCAGGATTGGGCGGGGCCAACGCTCCTACAATGAGCAGTTCTTC
TRBJ2-3 | TRBD2 | TRBV2 | - | CASSDRKAGGADTQYF | TGTGCCAGCAGTGACAGGAAAGCGGGAGGGGCAGATACGCAGTATTTT
TRBJ1-1 | - | TRBV3-1/TRBV3-2 | - | CASSHGHSRNTEAFF | TGTGCCAGCAGCCACGGCCACAGCAGGAACACTGAAGCTTTCTTT
TRBJ2-7 | TRBD1 | TRBV7-8 | - | CASSSAGQGRKEQYF | TGTGCCAGCAGCTCCGCCGGACAGGGACGTAAGGAGCAGTACTTC
TRBJ2-7 | TRBD2 | TRBV2 | many | CASALQGLALYEQYF | TGTGCCAGCGCACTACAAGGACTAGCGCTATACGAGCAGTACTTC
TRBJ1-2 | TRBD1 | TRBV29-1 | once | CSVVTGGYGYTF | TGCAGCGTCGTGACAGGGGGCTATGGCTACACCTTC
TRBJ1-1 | - | TRBV18 | once | CASSLGTLNTEAFF | TGTGCCAGCTCACTAGGGACACTGAACACTGAAGCTTTCTTT